This T cell receptor beta chain was sequenced during a study of T-cell memory formation after mild COVID-19. TCRdb used MiXCR to reprocess the 5' RACE reads, holding one entry per CDR3 protein. Of some 410,000 distinct CDR3 sequences in the sample, more than 20% are singletons; the top ten hold around 12%. In the case of this clonotype: A single base separates this from a much larger clone, so it may be a read error.

Germline CDR1 is MNHEY and CDR2 is SMNVEV (reference sequence). This CDR3 contains 11 residues. This chain joins TRBV27 and TRBJ2-1; D is ambiguous. The sequenced material came from PBMCs or a T cell subset sorted from them (not recorded which). The clonotype originates from an adult woman who had mild COVID-19 (a few samples of this study predate the infection). Cell type and time point are not known. For the CDR3, the DNA is TGTGCCGGCAGTTTCCACAATGAGCAGTTCTTC. It yields the protein CAGSFHNEQFF.